The T cell receptor beta chain described here comes from a study of response to subunit inactivated influenza vaccine (dated by TCRdb to the late 2010s). Study-level background: To follow how T cells responded to a trivalent subunit inactivated influenza vaccine, the researchers relied on deep quantitative profiling of the T cell receptor repertoire.

Receptor libraries were prepared by RT-PCR. The listed sequencing device is Illumina HiSeq 2500. Using fastp trimming at Q25 and MiXCR clonotype assembly, TCRdb reanalyzed the public sequencing data and kept in-frame beta chains. Rows matching on CDR3 protein sequence are summarized as one entry with the most common DNA and genes. The sample table lists hundreds of thousands of distinct CDR3 sequences, approximately 12% of them with a count of one. The ten largest clones add up to 10% of the sample. What the work shows at the level of the full study, not this receptor alone: The authors proposed that each seasonal influenza vaccination may bring in only a limited number of new T cells.

CDR3 length: 14 amino acids, cysteine to phenylalanine. The DNA shown is the 42-base CDR3, in frame from base 1. Germline trimming amounts to 0 bases on V and 2 bases on J, with 0 as the count of junction bases outside the gene matches. The germline V gene (reference sequence) gives CDR1 as LGHDT and CDR2 as YNNKEL. The sample holds a few counts of this clonotype. It has no known antigen specificity. It has no much larger one-base neighbor in the sample; base qualities were not kept. Sequencing used PBMCs from blood, obtained on the day of vaccination. Rearrangement joined TRBV3-1 to TRBJ2-7, with TRBD2 identical over 8 junction bases. This sequence originates from a man in his fifties or sixties who received an inactivated influenza vaccine. Donor details come from another sample of the same person, matched by shared clones. The nucleotides read TGTGCCAGCAGCCAAGAGGGACTAGCCTACGAGCAGTACTTC. It is translated as CASSQEGLAYEQYF.